The present T cell receptor (beta chain) was sequenced within a study of blood T cell repertoires in COVID-19. Profiled with immunoSEQ multiplex PCR; TCRdb holds only in-frame clones, not every one. The table records about 110,000 clones, 70% to 80% of them present only once. The germline V gene has CDR1 MNHEY and CDR2 SMNVEV (reference sequence). J was trimmed by 0 bases and V by 2 bases; bases with no gene match: 2. The CDR3 runs to 16 residues. The chain employs TRBV27 and TRBJ2-1; 9 nucleotides agree with TRBD2. The clonotype comes from an elderly man with COVID-19, enrolled during active disease. Sequencing used peripheral blood. This CDR3 is CASSLLAGPSYNEQFF. CDR3 nucleotides: TGTGCCAGCAGTTTACTAGCGGGGCCCTCCTACAATGAGCAGTTCTTC.